This TCR beta chain stems from a study of T cell repertoires in cytomegalovirus infection. Study in general: Well-studied HLA-B-restricted CMV epitopes were used in the study alongside recently identified HLA-C-restricted ones. Both CMV infection and a matching HLA type were indicated by public TCR beta signatures.

The CDR3 spans 13 residues. The trim removed 6 bases at V and 4 bases at J, leaving 3 bases unmatched. Germline-derived CDR1 and CDR2 are SGHNT and YYREEE (reference sequence). About this clonotype: Its antigen remains unknown.

TCRdb processed the reads anew with MiXCR; each CDR3 protein has one entry. This table holds 230,000 or so distinct CDR3 sequences, 35% to 45% found once. Findings and limits, study-wide: Frequencies of public TCR beta families were cumulated, and this identified carriers of CMV plus the relevant HLA. Ex vivo responses were dominated by HLA-C-restricted CMV-specific TCR beta clonotypes.

This sequence originates from a human donor in good health (CMV status not recorded). Some clones in this sample may be carry-over from other donors' samples. Sequenced material: CD8+ T cells from cultured PBMCs, taken from culture after CMV antigen stimulation. The chain recombines TRBV5-4 with TRBJ2-1, with 8 bases identical to TRBD1. CDR3 coding DNA: TGTGCCAGCAAACGGGACAGGTACAATGAGCAGTTCTTC. Translating gives CASKRDRYNEQFF.